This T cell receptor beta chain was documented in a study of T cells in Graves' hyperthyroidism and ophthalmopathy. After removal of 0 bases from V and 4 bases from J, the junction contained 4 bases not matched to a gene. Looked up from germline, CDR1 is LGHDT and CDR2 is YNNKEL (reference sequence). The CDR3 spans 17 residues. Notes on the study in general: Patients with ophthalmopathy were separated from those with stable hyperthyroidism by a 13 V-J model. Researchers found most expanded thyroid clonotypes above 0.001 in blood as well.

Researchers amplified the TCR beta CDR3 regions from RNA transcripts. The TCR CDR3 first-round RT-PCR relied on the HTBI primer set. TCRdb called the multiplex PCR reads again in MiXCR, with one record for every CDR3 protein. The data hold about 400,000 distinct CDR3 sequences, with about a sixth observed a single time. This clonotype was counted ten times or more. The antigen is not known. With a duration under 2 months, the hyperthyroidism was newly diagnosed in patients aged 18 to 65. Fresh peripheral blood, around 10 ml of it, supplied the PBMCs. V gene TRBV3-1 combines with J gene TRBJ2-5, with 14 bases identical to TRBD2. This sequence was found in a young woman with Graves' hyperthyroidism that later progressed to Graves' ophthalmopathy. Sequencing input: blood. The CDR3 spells CASSQDPGLAGGETQYF. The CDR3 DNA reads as TGTGCCAGCAGCCAAGATCCTGGACTAGCGGGAGGAGAGACCCAGTACTTC.